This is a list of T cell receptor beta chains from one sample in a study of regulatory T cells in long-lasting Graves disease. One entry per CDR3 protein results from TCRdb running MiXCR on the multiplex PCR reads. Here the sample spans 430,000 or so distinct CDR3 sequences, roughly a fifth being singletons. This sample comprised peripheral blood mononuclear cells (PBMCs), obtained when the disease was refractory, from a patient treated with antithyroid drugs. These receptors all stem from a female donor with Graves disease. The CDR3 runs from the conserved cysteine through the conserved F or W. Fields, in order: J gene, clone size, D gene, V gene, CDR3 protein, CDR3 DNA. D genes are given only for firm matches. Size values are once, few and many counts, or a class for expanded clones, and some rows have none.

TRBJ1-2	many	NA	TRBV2	CASTEGAGVNYGYTF	TGTGCCAGCACGGAAGGGGCAGGCGTCAACTATGGCTACACCTTC
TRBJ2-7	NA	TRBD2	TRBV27	CASSPRWKRESYEQYF	TGTGCCAGCAGTCCGCGCTGGAAGCGGGAGAGCTACGAGCAGTACTTC
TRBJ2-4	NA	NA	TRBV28	CASENSLDIQYF	TGTGCCAGCGAAAACTCACTAGACATTCAGTACTTC
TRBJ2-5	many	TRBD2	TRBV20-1	CSAREMEGLAETQYF	TGCAGTGCTAGAGAAATGGAGGGACTAGCGGAGACCCAGTACTTC
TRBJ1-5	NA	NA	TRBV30	CAWGLGSNQPQHF	TGTGCCTGGGGTTTGGGGAGCAATCAGCCCCAGCATTTT
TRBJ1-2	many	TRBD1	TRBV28	CASLGDRIYGYTF	TGTGCCAGCCTAGGGGACAGGATCTATGGCTACACCTTC
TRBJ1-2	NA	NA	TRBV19	CASSRVGPIGGSGYTF	TGTGCCAGTAGTCGCGTTGGACCCATAGGAGGATCTGGCTACACCTTC
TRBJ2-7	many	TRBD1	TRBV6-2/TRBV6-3	CASSPDRAPYEQYF	TGTGCCAGCAGTCCAGACAGGGCCCCCTACGAGCAGTACTTC
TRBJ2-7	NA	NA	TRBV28	CASSFTDSCEQYF	TGTGCCAGCAGTTTCACAGACTCCTGCGAGCAGTACTTC
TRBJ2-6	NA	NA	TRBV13	CASSPYDSSSGANALTF	TGTGCCAGCAGCCCTTACGACAGCTCCTCTGGGGCCAACGCCCTGACTTTC
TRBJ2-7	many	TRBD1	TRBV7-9	CASRGDRGLYEQYF	TGTGCCAGCAGAGGGGACAGGGGCTTGTACGAGCAGTACTTC
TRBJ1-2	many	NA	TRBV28	CASSLGERYTF	TGTGCCAGCAGTCTCGGAGAGCGCTACACCTTC
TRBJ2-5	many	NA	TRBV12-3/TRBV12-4	CASSLSHGAGETQYF	TGTGCCAGCAGTTTATCGCACGGGGCCGGGGAGACCCAGTACTTC
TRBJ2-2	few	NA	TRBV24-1	CATRRGGGELFF	TGTGCCACCAGAAGGGGGGGCGGGGAGCTGTTTTTT
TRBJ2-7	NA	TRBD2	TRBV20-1	CSARGLAGGLSYEQYF	TGCAGTGCTAGAGGACTAGCGGGAGGATTATCCTACGAGCAGTACTTC
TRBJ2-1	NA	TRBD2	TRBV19	CASSISLAGGNEQFF	TGTGCCAGTAGTATTTCGCTAGCGGGAGGTAATGAGCAGTTCTTC